What follows are 8 T cell receptor beta chains derived from one specimen sequenced in a study of CD8+CD57+ T cells in acquired aplastic anemia. Using genomic DNA as the template, TCR beta VDJ and CDR3 profiling was carried out. A single record per CDR3 protein comes from TCRdb applying MiXCR to the reads. The sample has roughly 180,000 distinct CDR3 sequences; about 64% are singletons. The sample was sorted CD4+, CD8+, or CD8+CD57+ T cells (not recorded which) from PBMCs. Source of these receptors: a human donor with severe aplastic anemia or a healthy control (not recorded which).

This clonotype was detected only a few times. A much larger clone differs from this one at a single base, so this may be a read error. V and J are TRBV6-4 and TRBJ2-1, with a possible D match to TRBD2 (6 bases). The CDR3 covers 15 residues. Germline V gene lookup returns CDR1 MRHNA and CDR2 SNTAGT. The CDR3 is CAGSDWAGRPNEQFF. The CDR3 DNA reads TGTGCCGGCAGTGACTGGGCGGGGCGGCCCAATGAGCAGTTCTTC.

The rearrangement joins TRBV14 to TRBJ2-7; no firm D call. V lost 5 bases to trimming and J lost 3 bases, with 11 bases between them. The CDR3 loop spans 13 amino acids. CDR1 and CDR2 from the germline V gene are SGHDN and FVKESK. Here the CDR3 DNA reads TGTGCCAGCAGCGACGAGGTATACTACGAGCAGTACTTC. Protein sequence: CASSDEVYYEQYF.

This chain joins TRBV12-3 or TRBV12-4 and TRBJ2-1, with TRBD2 matching over 12 bases. V gave up 7 bases and J gave up 7 bases; unmatched junction bases: 2. The CDR3 sequence is 13 residues long. DNA for the CDR3: TGTGCCAGCAAACTAGCGGGGGGAAATGAGCAGTTCTTC. It translates to CASKLAGGNEQFF.

Many counts were recorded for this clonotype. V is TRBV10-3 and J is TRBJ2-5; a possible D gene is TRBD2 (6 bases). The CDR3 extends over 16 amino acids. Trimming shortened V by 3 bases and J by 5 bases, and 19 bases separated the two germline ends. Germline values: CDR1 ENHRY, CDR2 SYGVKD. For the CDR3, the DNA is TGTGCCATCAGTGACCCGGCAGTGGCGGGATCGGAGACCCAGTACTTC. Translation gives CAISDPAVAGSETQYF.

The chain recombines TRBV2 with TRBJ1-1; no definite D call. The CDR3 spans 15 residues. Trimming left V 2 bases short and J 4 bases short, with 14 bases between. CDR1 and CDR2 from the germline V gene are SNHLY and FYNNEI. For the CDR3, the DNA is TGTGCCAGCAGTGAATTCGTCAGTAGGACCACTGAAGCTTTCTTT. Encoded protein: CASSEFVSRTTEAFF.

This clonotype appeared many times. The chain couples TRBV27 to TRBJ2-3; D gene ambiguous. The germline V gene encodes CDR1 MNHEY and CDR2 SMNVEV (reference sequence). The CDR3 is 15 amino acids. The V gene lost 5 bases and the J gene lost 0 bases, with 12 bases spanning the gap. For the CDR3, the DNA is TGTGCCAGCAGTGATCCTACCTCTAGCACAGATACGCAGTATTTT. Amino acids: CASSDPTSSTDTQYF.

This clonotype has a count of ten or more. The rearrangement links TRBV6-1 to TRBJ2-5, with D hard to call. V dropped 3 bases and J dropped 4 bases, with 15 bases sitting between them. The CDR3 runs 15 residues. Germline V gene sequence: CDR1 MNHNS, CDR2 SASEGT. CDR3 sequence (DNA): TGTGCCAGCAGTGACCCAGGAACTGTTTCAGAGACCCAGTACTTC. The encoded protein is CASSDPGTVSETQYF.

The CDR3, as DNA: TGTGCCACCAGCAGAGATCTTGAAGCTGAAGCTTTCTTT. Protein: CATSRDLEAEAFF. The chain uses TRBV15 and TRBJ1-1; D not certain. The CDR3 has 13 residues. V was clipped by 0 bases and J by 6 bases, with 8 bases between them. CDR1 and CDR2 (germline): LNHNV, YYDKDF (reference sequence).